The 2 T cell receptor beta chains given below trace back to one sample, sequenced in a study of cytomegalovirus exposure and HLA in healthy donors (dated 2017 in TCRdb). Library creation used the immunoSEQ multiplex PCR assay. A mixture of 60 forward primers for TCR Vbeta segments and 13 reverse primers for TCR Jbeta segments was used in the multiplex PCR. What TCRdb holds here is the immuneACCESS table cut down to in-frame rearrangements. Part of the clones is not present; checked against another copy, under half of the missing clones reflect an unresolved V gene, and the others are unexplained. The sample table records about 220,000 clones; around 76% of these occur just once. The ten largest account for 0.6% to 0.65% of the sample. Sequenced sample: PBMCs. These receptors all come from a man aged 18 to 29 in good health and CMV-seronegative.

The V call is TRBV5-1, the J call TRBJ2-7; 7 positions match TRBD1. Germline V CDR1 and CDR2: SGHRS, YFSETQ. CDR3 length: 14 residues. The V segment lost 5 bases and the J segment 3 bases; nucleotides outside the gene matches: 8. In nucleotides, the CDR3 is TGCGCCAGCAGTTGGGTAGGGGGCTACTACGAGCAGTACTTC. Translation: CASSWVGGYYEQYF.

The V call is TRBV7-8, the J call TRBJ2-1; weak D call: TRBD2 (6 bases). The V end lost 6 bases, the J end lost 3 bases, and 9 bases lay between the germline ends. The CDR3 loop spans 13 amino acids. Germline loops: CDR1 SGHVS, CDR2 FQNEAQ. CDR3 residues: CASRLGLYNEQFF. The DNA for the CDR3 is TGTGCCAGCAGATTGGGACTCTACAATGAGCAGTTCTTC.